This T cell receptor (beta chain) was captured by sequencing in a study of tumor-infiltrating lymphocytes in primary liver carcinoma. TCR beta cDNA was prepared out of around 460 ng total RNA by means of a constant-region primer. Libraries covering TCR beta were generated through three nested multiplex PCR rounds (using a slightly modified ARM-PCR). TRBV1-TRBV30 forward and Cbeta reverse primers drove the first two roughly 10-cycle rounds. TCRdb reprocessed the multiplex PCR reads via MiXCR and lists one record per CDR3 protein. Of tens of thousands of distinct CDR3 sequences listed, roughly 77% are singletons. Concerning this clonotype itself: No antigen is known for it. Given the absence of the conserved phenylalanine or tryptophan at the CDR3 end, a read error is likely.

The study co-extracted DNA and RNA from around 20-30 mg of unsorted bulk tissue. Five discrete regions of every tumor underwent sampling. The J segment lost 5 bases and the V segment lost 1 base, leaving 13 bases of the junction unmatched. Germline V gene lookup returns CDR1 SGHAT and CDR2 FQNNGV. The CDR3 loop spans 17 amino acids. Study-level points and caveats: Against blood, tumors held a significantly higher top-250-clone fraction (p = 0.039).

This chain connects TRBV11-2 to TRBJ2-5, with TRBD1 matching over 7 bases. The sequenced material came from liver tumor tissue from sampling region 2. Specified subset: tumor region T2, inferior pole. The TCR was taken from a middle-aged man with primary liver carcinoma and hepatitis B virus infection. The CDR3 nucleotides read TGTGCCAGCAGCTTAGTCAGAGGGGGCAGTCGGCAGGAGACCCAGTACCTC. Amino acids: CASSLVRGGSRQETQYL.